This T cell receptor beta chain was identified in a study of T cells in Graves' hyperthyroidism and ophthalmopathy. In germline, CDR1 is MDHEN, CDR2 SYDVKM. The J segment lost 3 bases and the V segment lost 4 bases, leaving 8 bases of the junction unmatched. The CDR3 length is 15 residues. This clonotype showed up many times. TCR beta CDR3 region amplification was performed from RNA transcripts. An initial round of RT-PCR targeting the TCR CDR3 relied on the HTBI primer set. From the multiplex PCR reads, TCRdb called clonotypes with MiXCR, one entry per CDR3 protein. The repertoire holds fewer than 110,000 distinct CDR3 sequences, 15% to 20% seen once, with under 45% in the top ten.

The rearrangement joins TRBV28 to TRBJ1-1; 7 bases agree with TRBD1. The sample taken for sequencing was blood. The source of this sequence is a woman between 50 and 59 years old with Graves' hyperthyroidism. Here the CDR3 DNA reads TGTGCCAGCAGTTCGGACAGGTTGGGGGACACTGAAGCTTTCTTT. Translated: CASSSDRLGDTEAFF.